Described below is a single T cell receptor beta chain sequence and its context. Its cognate antigen has yet to be identified. No base qualities exist here, and no much larger clone lies one base off it. The intended sense of this specimen's time point label: after dendritic cell vaccination, including at tumor progression/relapse. Patients were selected for having adequate residual fresh-frozen tumor tissue and more than two years of available survival data. None of the glioblastoma patients carried an isocitrate dehydrogenase mutation, although molecular status otherwise varied. PBMC were collected before vaccination, two weeks after the third vaccination, and at tumor progression if tumor progression occurred. Genomic DNA was extracted with the Qiagen DNeasy Blood extraction Kit. Using the immunoSEQ assay, TCRB CDR3 regions were amplified from roughly 2.2 micrograms of genomic DNA, or from all available DNA when less than that was on hand. Multiplex PCR used 60 forward primers for TCR V beta segments and 13 reverse primers for J beta segments. To estimate reads per starting template, synthetic control templates were spiked into each sample at limiting dilution. The Illumina HiSeq System generated 87 bp sequencing reads. In the paper's pipeline: PCR and sequencing errors were removed by a nearest neighbor algorithm that merged closely related sequences. TCR overlap was measured as the percentage of unique tumor TCR beta sequences that were also present in the peripheral blood of the same patient. TCRdb stores this immuneACCESS table with in-frame sequences only. Part of the clones is absent; in the studies checked, under half of the shortfall reflects unresolved V genes, and no reason is known for the rest. V and J calls and clone size are given by that table; D and trimming were obtained from the DNA. The sample has approximately 110,000 clones on record, around 90% of them singletons. Over 2.5% of the sample belongs to the ten largest clones.

The sample originates from a study of glioma-infiltrating T cells after dendritic cell vaccination (dated by TCRdb to the mid-2010s). About the full investigation: A cohort of 15 glioblastoma patients from Phase I and II dendritic cell vaccination trials was included, of whom 9 were newly diagnosed and 6 had recurrent disease. Survival after dendritic cell vaccination was correlated with TCR sequencing metrics, such as TIL content and the overlap between tumor and blood repertoires. Tumor-infiltrating lymphocyte content was quantified and tumor and blood repertoires were compared in dendritic cell-vaccinated glioblastoma patients by deep sequencing of TCR beta CDR3 regions. Three intradermal dendritic cell vaccine injections were administered to patients at biweekly intervals in the arm below the axilla. The vaccine consisted of monocyte-derived dendritic cells cultured less than eight days with IL-4 and GM-CSF, then pulsed overnight with autologous tumor lysate. Between 2003 and 2012, patients were given autologous tumor lysate-pulsed dendritic cell vaccination.

V gives up 6 bases and J gives up 4 bases, and the segment between their germline ends measures 15 bases. As encoded in the germline V gene, CDR1 is SGHTA while CDR2 is FQGNSA. The CDR3 covers 14 residues, taking in both the cysteine and the phenylalanine. Only the CDR3 portion is preserved as DNA: 42 bases, with reading frame beginning at the first base. Points the paper makes about the study in general: The cohort was small and heterogeneous, few patients had complete blood and tumor sets, and even fewer had initial-recurrent tumor pairs. After dendritic cell vaccination, a higher estimated pretreatment TIL content predicted longer time to progression and overall survival. The three-group TCR overlap response model was described as speculative and requiring prospective validation. TCR clonality showed no direct relationship with survival, which suggests that a diverse polyclonal response may matter.

Sequences were derived from blood, sampled after dendritic cell vaccination. Rearrangement joined TRBV7-2 to TRBJ1-1; TRBD1 could be the D gene, as 5 bases match. The source of this sequence is a human donor with glioblastoma. The CDR3 loop reads CASRAGPRTTEAFF. In nucleotide form, the sequence is TGTGCCAGCAGGGCGGGACCTAGGACCACTGAAGCTTTCTTT.